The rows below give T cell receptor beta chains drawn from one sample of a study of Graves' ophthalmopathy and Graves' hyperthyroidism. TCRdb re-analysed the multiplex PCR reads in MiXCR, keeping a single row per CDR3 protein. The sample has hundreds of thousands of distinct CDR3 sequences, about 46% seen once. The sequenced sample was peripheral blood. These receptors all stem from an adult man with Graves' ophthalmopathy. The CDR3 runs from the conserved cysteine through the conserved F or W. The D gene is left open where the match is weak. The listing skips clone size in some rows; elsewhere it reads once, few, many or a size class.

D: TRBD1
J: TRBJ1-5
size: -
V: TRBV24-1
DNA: TGTGCCAGCAGTTACCCAGGGGGACGCAATCAGCCCCAGCATTTT
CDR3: CASSYPGGRNQPQHF

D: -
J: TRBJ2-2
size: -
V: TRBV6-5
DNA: TGTGCCAGCAGTTATGGGGGGCGGCACACCGGGGAGCTGTTTTTT
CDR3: CASSYGGRHTGELFF

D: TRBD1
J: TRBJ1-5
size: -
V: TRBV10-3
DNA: TGTGCCATCAGCGGGGGACAGGGGTATAGCAATCAGCCCCAGCATTTT
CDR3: CAISGGQGYSNQPQHF

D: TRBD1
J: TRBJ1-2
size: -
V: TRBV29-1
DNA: TGCAGCGTTCCCCTCACAGGGGGACGTGGCTACACCTTC
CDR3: CSVPLTGGRGYTF

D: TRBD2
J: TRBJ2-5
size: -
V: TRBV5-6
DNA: TGTGCCAGCAGGGGACTAGCGGGCTGGGGGACCCAGTACTTC
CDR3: CASRGLAGWGTQYF

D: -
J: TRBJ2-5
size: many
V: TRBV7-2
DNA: TGTGCCAGCAGCTTAGCCCCCAGCTTCCAAGAGACCCAGTACTTC
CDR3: CASSLAPSFQETQYF

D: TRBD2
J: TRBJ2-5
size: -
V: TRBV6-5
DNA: TGTGCCAGCAGTTACTCCTTGGGGGGAGGGGAGACCCAGTACTTC
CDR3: CASSYSLGGGETQYF

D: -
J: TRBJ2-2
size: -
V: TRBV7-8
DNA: TGTGCCAGCAGCTCCTCGGGGGTCGGCTACACCGGGGAGCTGTTTTTT
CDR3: CASSSSGVGYTGELFF

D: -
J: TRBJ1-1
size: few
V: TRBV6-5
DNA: TGTGCCAGCAGGCGGACCTCAGATAGGACTGAAGCTTTCTTT
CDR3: CASRRTSDRTEAFF

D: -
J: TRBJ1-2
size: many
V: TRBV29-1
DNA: TGCAGCGTTAGTACAGGGAACTATGGCTACACCTTC
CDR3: CSVSTGNYGYTF

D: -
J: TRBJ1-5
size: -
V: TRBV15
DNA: TGTGCCACCAGCAAAACCGGGACTGCAATCAATCAGCCCCAGCATTTT
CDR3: CATSKTGTAINQPQHF

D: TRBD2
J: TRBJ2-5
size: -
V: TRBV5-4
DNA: TGTGCCAGCAGCTCCCCGTCTAGCGGGGGAAAGACCCAGTACTTC
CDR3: CASSSPSSGGKTQYF

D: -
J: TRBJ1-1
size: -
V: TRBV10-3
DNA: TGTGCCATCAGTGAGACGAGCCTTAACACGGCGAACACTGAAGCTTTCTTT
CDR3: CAISETSLNTANTEAFF

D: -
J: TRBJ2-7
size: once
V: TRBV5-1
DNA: TGCGCCAGCAGCTTGGATGGGGAAAGGCGCTACGAGCAGTACTTC
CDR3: CASSLDGERRYEQYF

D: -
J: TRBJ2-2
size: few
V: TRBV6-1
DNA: TGTGCCAGCATAGAGGGGACCGGGGAGCTGTTTTTT
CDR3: CASIEGTGELFF

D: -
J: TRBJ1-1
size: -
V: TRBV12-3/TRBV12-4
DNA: TGTGCCAGCAGCCCACAGGGCGTTAACACTGAAGCTTTCTTT
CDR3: CASSPQGVNTEAFF

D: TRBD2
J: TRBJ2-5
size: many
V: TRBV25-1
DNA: TGTGCCAGCAGTGATCTGGGAGGGGTCGAGACCCAGTACTTC
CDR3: CASSDLGGVETQYF

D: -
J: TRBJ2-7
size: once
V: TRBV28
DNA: TGTGCCAGCAGTTTCGGGGACACTCGCTACTACGAGCAGTACTTC
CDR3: CASSFGDTRYYEQYF

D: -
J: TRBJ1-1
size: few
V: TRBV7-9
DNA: TGTGCCAGCAGCCCCAGACAGAACACTGAAGCTTTCTTT
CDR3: CASSPRQNTEAFF

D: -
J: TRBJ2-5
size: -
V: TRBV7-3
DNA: TGTGCCAGCAGCCATACTAGCACCGGGGGGACCCAGTACTTC
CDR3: CASSHTSTGGTQYF

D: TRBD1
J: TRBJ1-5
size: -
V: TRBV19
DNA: TGTGCCAGTAGTATGCAGACAGGGGGTCAGCCCCAGCATTTT
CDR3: CASSMQTGGQPQHF

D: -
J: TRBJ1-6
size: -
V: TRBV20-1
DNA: TGCAGTGCTAGTTGGACACGCTATAATTCACCCCTCCACTTT
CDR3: CSASWTRYNSPLHF

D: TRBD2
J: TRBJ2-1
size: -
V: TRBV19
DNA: TGTGCCAGTGGGATAGCGGGATCTCTGGATGAGCAGTTCTTC
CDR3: CASGIAGSLDEQFF

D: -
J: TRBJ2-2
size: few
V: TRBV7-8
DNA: TGTGCCAGCAGCTCTATAGTGAACACCGGGGAGCTGTTTTTT
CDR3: CASSSIVNTGELFF

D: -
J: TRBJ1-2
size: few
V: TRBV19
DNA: TGTGCCAGTAGTAATCCGGGCAGGGCGGACTATGGCTACACCTTC
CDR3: CASSNPGRADYGYTF

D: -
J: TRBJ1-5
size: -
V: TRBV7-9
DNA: TGTGCCAGCAGCTTAGACCTTCGGCAGCCCCAGCATTTT
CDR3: CASSLDLRQPQHF

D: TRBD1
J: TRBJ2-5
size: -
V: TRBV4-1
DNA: TGCGCCAGCAGCCTATGGACAGGGGGAGTAGAGACCCAGTACTTC
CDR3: CASSLWTGGVETQYF

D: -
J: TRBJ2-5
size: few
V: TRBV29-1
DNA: TGCAGCGCCGGCGAGGGGACCCAGTACTTC
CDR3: CSAGEGTQYF

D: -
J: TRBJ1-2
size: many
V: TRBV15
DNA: TGTGCCACCAGCACAGGGCCTAACTATGGCTACACCTTC
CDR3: CATSTGPNYGYTF

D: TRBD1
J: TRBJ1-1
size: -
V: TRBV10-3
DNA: TGTGCCAGCATCCCGGACAGGGAATTGAGGACTGAAGCTTTCTTT
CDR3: CASIPDRELRTEAFF

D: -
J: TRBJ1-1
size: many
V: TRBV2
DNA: TGTGCCAGCAGTGAGCTGAGAAGGAACACTGAAGCTTTCTTT
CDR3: CASSELRRNTEAFF

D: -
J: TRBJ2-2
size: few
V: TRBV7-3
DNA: TGTGCCAGCAGCTTAATGTCAGGGGCCACCGGGGAGCTGTTTTTT
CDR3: CASSLMSGATGELFF

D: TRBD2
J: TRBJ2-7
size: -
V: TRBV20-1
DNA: TGCAGTGCTACAGCGGGAATCCCCTACGAGCAGTACTTC
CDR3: CSATAGIPYEQYF

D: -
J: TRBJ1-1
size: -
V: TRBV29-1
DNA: TGCAGCGTCCAAAGGCGGGGGGTCTCAGCTTTCTTT
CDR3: CSVQRRGVSAFF

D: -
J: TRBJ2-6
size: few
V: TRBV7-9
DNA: TGTGCCAGCAGCCGTCTCGTCATCACGCACAGGGAGACAGGGGCCAACGTCCTGACTTTC
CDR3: CASSRLVITHRETGANVLTF

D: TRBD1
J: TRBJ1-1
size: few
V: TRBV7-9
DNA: TGTGCCAGCAGTTCCTCTGCCAGGGGGCTTGGTACTGAAGCTTTCTTT
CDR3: CASSSSARGLGTEAFF

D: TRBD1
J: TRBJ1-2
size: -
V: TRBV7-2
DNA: TGTGCCAGCAGCTTGTTGGGACAGACAAACTATGGCTACACCTTC
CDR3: CASSLLGQTNYGYTF

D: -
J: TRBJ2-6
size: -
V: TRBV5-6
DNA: TGTGCCAGCAGCTTGGAGGGCAACGTCCTGACTTTC
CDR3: CASSLEGNVLTF

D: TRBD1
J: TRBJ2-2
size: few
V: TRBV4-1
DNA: TGCGCCAGCAGCCAATGGGACAGGGGGAACGAGCTGTTTTTT
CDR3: CASSQWDRGNELFF

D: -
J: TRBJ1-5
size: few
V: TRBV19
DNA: TGTGCCAGTAGTGCCCGGGGGGGGGCGGCTCAGCCCCAGCATTTT
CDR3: CASSARGGAAQPQHF

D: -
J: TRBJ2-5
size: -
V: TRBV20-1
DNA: TGCAGTGCTAGAGAAGGGTCGGCCCAAGAGACCCAGTACTTC
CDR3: CSAREGSAQETQYF

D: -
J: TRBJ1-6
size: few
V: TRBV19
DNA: TGTGCCAGTAGTTATACAGCACATAATTCACCCCTCCACTTT
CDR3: CASSYTAHNSPLHF

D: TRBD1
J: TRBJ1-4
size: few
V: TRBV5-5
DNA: TGTGCCAGCAGCTTGGGGTTAACAGGGGGAGACGAAAAACTGTTTTTT
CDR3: CASSLGLTGGDEKLFF

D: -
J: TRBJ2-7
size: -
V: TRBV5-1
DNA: TGCGCCAGCAGCTTCCAGGGGCCCTCCTACGAGCAGTACTTC
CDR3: CASSFQGPSYEQYF

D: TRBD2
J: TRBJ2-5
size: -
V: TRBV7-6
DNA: TGTGCCAGCAGCTTAGAGGTGGGCGGGAGTATTGAAGAGACCCAGTACTTC
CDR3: CASSLEVGGSIEETQYF

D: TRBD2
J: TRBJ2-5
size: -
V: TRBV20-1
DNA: TGCAGTGTTACCCGACTAGCGGGAACGGAGACCCAGTACTTC
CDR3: CSVTRLAGTETQYF

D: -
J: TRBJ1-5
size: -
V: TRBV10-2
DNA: TGCGCCAGCAGTGAGCCAAATCAGCCCCAGCATTTT
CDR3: CASSEPNQPQHF

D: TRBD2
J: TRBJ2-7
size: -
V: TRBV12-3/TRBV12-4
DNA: TGTGCCAGCAGTCTAAGCTTAGCGGGGGGGCCCGAGCAGTACTTC
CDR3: CASSLSLAGGPEQYF